These 27 T cell receptor beta chains originate from one sample sequenced in a study of blood T cells in healthy people across ages. With a J-beta primer mix and a sample-barcoded 5' primer, a second PCR ran about 7 to 12 cycles. Using its own MiXCR run on the 5' RACE reads, TCRdb lists one record per CDR3 protein. The table records 650,000 or so distinct CDR3 sequences, under 65% of them present only once. The sample consisted of blood. The source of these receptors is a woman of 80 years or more in good health.

This clonotype turned up a few times. A read error may explain this, as a much larger clone is one base away. V and J are TRBV9 and TRBJ2-7; 10 nucleotides align to TRBD1. Germline lookup yields CDR1 SGDLS and CDR2 YYNGEE. J gave up 6 bases and V 0 bases, and 12 bases lay outside the gene matches. The CDR3 runs 17 residues. This CDR3 is CASSVGMGTGAACEQYF. CDR3 bases: TGTGCCAGCAGCGTAGGAATGGGGACAGGGGCAGCCTGCGAGCAGTACTTC.

V gene TRBV21-1 combines with J gene TRBJ2-7; the table names TRBD1, a call not compared with the DNA. TRBV21-1 is classified as a pseudogene. This CDR3 has 14 amino acids. The CDR3 sequence: CASSKVRGSPEQYF. In nucleotides, the CDR3 is TGTGCCAGCAGCAAAGTAAGGGGGTCCCCCGAGCAGTACTTC.

This clonotype appeared many times. The V and J genes are TRBV5-4 and TRBJ2-3; D remains ambiguous. V was clipped by 4 bases and J by 2 bases, with 14 bases between them. Germline CDR1 and CDR2: SGHNT and YYREEE (reference sequence). This CDR3 spans 15 amino acids. The DNA of the CDR3 is TGTGCCAGCAGCCCGAACTTCGGATCCACAGATACGCAGTATTTT. Translation: CASSPNFGSTDTQYF.

The gene calls are TRBV4-1 and TRBJ2-7; maybe TRBD1 (6 bases). Germline CDR1 MGHRA, CDR2 YSYEKL. CDR3 length: 14 amino acids. V was clipped by 1 base and J by 6 bases, with 13 bases between them. CDR3 nucleotide sequence: TGCGCCAGCAGCCAAGCGCCTTCAGGGGCCGAGCAGTACTTC. This sequence encodes CASSQAPSGAEQYF.

This clonotype was seen many times. The chain recombines TRBV28 with TRBJ2-1, with 11 nucleotides matching TRBD2. The CDR3 covers 15 residues. With V trimmed by 5 bases and J by 8 bases, 8 bases remained unmatched. Germline V gene lookup returns CDR1 MDHEN and CDR2 SYDVKM. The CDR3 DNA is TGTGCCAGCAGTCTTGCTAGCGGGGGGAGGGATGAGCAGTTCTTC. Its translation is CASSLASGGRDEQFF. Supplemented by reference TRBV28 and TRBJ2-1, the full variable domain reads DVKVTQSSRYLVKRTGEKVFLECVQDMDHENMFWYRQDPGLGLRLIYFSYDVKMKEKGDIPEGYSVSREKKERFSLILESASTNQTSMYLCASSLASGGRDEQFFGPGTRLTVL.

This clonotype was seen repeatedly, ten times or more. The chain has TRBV6-6 and TRBJ2-6; the D gene could be TRBD1 or TRBD2 (5 bases each). Deletions cut 7 bases from V and 3 bases from J, with 16 bases between. CDR1 and CDR2 from the germline V gene are MNHNY and SVGAGI (reference sequence). The CDR3 runs 16 residues. CDR3 in DNA: TGTGCCAGCACCCTCTCCGGGGCATTTGGGGCCAACGTCCTGACTTTC. The encoded protein is CASTLSGAFGANVLTF.

The chain uses TRBV2 and TRBJ2-2, with 9 bases lining up with TRBD2. CDR3 length: 16 amino acids. J was trimmed by 4 bases and V by 3 bases; bases with no gene match: 6. Germline V lookup: CDR1 SNHLY, CDR2 FYNNEI. CDR3 sequence: CASSDRLAGTTGELFF. The CDR3 DNA reads as TGTGCCAGCAGTGATCGGCTAGCGGGGACCACCGGGGAGCTGTTTTTT.

The chain employs TRBV6-8 and TRBJ2-3; D unresolved. CDR1 MNHGY and CDR2 SAAAGT come from the germline V gene. The CDR3 loop spans 15 amino acids. The ends were cut back, 0 bases at V and 2 bases at J, with 9 bases in the middle. DNA for the CDR3: TGTGCCAGCAGTTACTCGCGGTGTCTCACAGATACGCAGTATTTT. This sequence encodes CASSYSRCLTDTQYF.

The rearrangement uses TRBV29-1 and TRBJ1-1; tentatively, D is TRBD1 (5 bases). The germline V gene has CDR1 SQVTM and CDR2 ANQGSEA. V gave up 6 bases and J gave up 5 bases, with 19 bases separating them. This CDR3 region has 14 residues. In nucleotides, the CDR3 is TGCAGCGTCGCCCCAGGGCTAGGAGGGACTGAAGCTTTCTTT. Translated, it gives CSVAPGLGGTEAFF.

As for this clonotype: This could be a read error, since a much larger clone is one nucleotide away. This chain connects TRBV27 to TRBJ1-5, with 7 nucleotides matching TRBD1. The CDR3 loop spans 13 amino acids. V was clipped by 6 bases and J by 4 bases; unmatched bases: 3. Per germline, CDR1 MNHEY and CDR2 SMNVEV (reference sequence). CDR3 region: CASRLTGNQPQHF. CDR3 bases: TGTGCCAGCAGGTTGACAGGGAATCAGCCCCAGCATTTT.

This clonotype was recorded a few times. This clone may be a read error of a much larger clone one base away. The gene calls are TRBV29-1 and TRBJ2-1, with 8 bases fitting TRBD2. The CDR3 spans 17 residues. Looked up from germline, CDR1 is SQVTM and CDR2 is ANQGSEA. CDR3 protein: CSIEAGVSGGAYNEQFF. The CDR3 DNA follows: TGCAGCATTGAAGCGGGGGTGTCCGGGGGGGCCTACAATGAGCAGTTCTTC.

For this clonotype: It may be a read error: a sequence one base away is much more abundant. The V and J genes are TRBV27 and TRBJ2-4; D possibly corresponds to TRBD1 (6 bases). With the DNA end fitting TRBJ2-7 better, the J assignment may be wrong. CDR1 is MNHEY and CDR2 is SMNVEV in the germline V gene (reference sequence). The CDR3 runs to 13 residues. This chain's CDR3 is CASRRLQGDEQYF. The CDR3 DNA follows: TGTGCCAGCAGACGGCTACAGGGCGACGAGCAGTACTTC.

This clonotype came up many times. This sequence joins TRBV3-1 and TRBJ2-1; unclear D gene. V lost 0 bases to trimming and J lost 6 bases, with 9 bases between them. The CDR3 is 14 amino acids. Germline CDR1 LGHDT, CDR2 YNNKEL (reference sequence). The CDR3, as DNA: TGTGCCAGCAGCCAAGAGCTGACGAGCAATGAGCAGTTCTTC. It translates to CASSQELTSNEQFF.

The genes are TRBV20-1 and TRBJ2-5; 9 nucleotides agree with TRBD2. The CDR3 sequence is 15 residues long. With V trimmed by 0 bases and J by 2 bases, 4 bases remained unmatched. Germline V gene data show CDR1 as DFQATT and CDR2 as SNEGSKA (reference sequence). The DNA for the CDR3 is TGCAGTGCTAGAGAATGGGCGGGGGGGCAAGAGACCCAGTACTTC. This encodes CSAREWAGGQETQYF.

In its sample, this clonotype was seen many times. The genes are TRBV7-2 and TRBJ1-5; the match to TRBD1 covers 9 bases. This CDR3 comprises 16 residues. CDR1 SGHTA and CDR2 FQGNSA come from the germline V gene. Trimming took 5 bases from V and 7 from J; bases not matched to a gene: 12. The CDR3 loop reads CASSLPLGQGSQPQHF. The CDR3 nucleotides are TGTGCCAGCAGCCTGCCCCTGGGACAGGGATCCCAGCCCCAGCATTTT.

Only one count was recorded for this clonotype. At one of its ends the junction is not consistent with the germline gene, which may arise from a read error. This chain links TRBV7-9 with TRBJ2-1; maybe TRBD1 (8 bases). The CDR3 is 18 residues long. Germline V gives CDR1 SEHNR, CDR2 FQNEAQ (reference sequence). As DNA, the CDR3 is TGTGCCAGCAGCTCCTACAGGGGGTCGGGAGGCTCCTACAATGAGCGGTTCTTC. This translates into CASSSYRGSGGSYNERFF.

The V call is TRBV2, the J call TRBJ2-5; 14 bases align to TRBD2. The germline V gene encodes CDR1 SNHLY and CDR2 FYNNEI. V trimming: 6 bases; J trimming: 4 bases; junction bases outside the gene matches: 7. The CDR3 loop spans 16 amino acids. The CDR3 sequence is CASSYPGLAGVETQYF. The CDR3 DNA is TGTGCCAGCAGCTACCCGGGACTAGCGGGAGTAGAGACCCAGTACTTC.

This chain links TRBV6-6 with TRBJ1-6; D is undetermined. CDR1 and CDR2 from the germline V gene are MNHNY and SVGAGI (reference sequence). The CDR3 contains 16 residues. V was shortened by 4 bases and J by 5 bases, with 15 bases between the two germline ends. The CDR3 is CASSFPGSLDNSPLHF. CDR3 DNA sequence: TGTGCCAGCAGTTTCCCCGGCAGCCTGGATAATTCACCCCTCCACTTT.

The V gene is TRBV27, the J gene TRBJ2-1; 7 bases are shared with TRBD2. Germline loops: CDR1 MNHEY, CDR2 SMNVEV (reference sequence). The V segment lost 5 bases and the J segment 3 bases; nucleotides outside the gene matches: 7. CDR3 size: 15 residues. CDR3 residues: CASSRSGEGYNEQFF. The CDR3, as DNA: TGTGCCAGCAGTAGGAGCGGGGAAGGCTACAATGAGCAGTTCTTC.

Note on this clonotype: A read error is possible here, since a much larger clone lies one base away. This sequence joins TRBV20-1 and TRBJ2-7; TRBD1 aligns across 7 bases. CDR1 and CDR2 from the germline V gene are DFQATT and SNEGSKA (reference sequence). The CDR3 is 12 residues long. The CDR3 DNA is TGCGGTGCACACCGGGACAGTAACGAGCAGTACTTC. Translating it yields CGAHRDSNEQYF.

A remark on this clonotype: With a much larger clone just one base away, this may be a read error. The J gene is TRBJ2-7, the V gene TRBV12-3 or TRBV12-4; D might be TRBD1 (5 bases). Trimming took off 5 bases at V and 0 bases at J, with 14 bases between the two ends. The CDR3 is made up of 15 amino acids. CDR3 bases: TGTGCCAGCAGTCGGACATTGCCATTCTCCTACGAGCAGTACTTC. Protein: CASSRTLPFSYEQYF.

About this clonotype itself: This sequence may be a read error, since a much larger clone differs from it by one base. V usage is TRBV20-1 and J usage is TRBJ2-3; the D gene is possibly TRBD2 (5 bases). Trimming pared 6 bases from V and 6 bases from J, leaving 16 bases between. Germline assignment: CDR1 DFQATT and CDR2 SNEGSKA (reference sequence). The CDR3 length is 13 residues. CDR3 in DNA: TGCAGTGCCATGAGGAGGCGCGAGGATACGCAGTATTTT. Translated: CSAMRRREDTQYF.

The chain couples TRBV20-1 to TRBJ1-6; D is perhaps TRBD1 (5 bases). Trimming took off 6 bases at V and 7 bases at J, with 22 bases between the two ends. The CDR3 spans 16 residues. Per germline, CDR1 DFQATT and CDR2 SNEGSKA (reference sequence). The CDR3 DNA follows: TGCAGTGCCGAAGGCGGAAGCCGGGGGAAGAATTCACCCCTCCACTTT. As protein: CSAEGGSRGKNSPLHF.

As to this clonotype: This clone may be a read error of a much larger clone one base away. V and J are TRBV4-1 and TRBJ2-1, with no clear D. The CDR3 is 14 amino acids. Trimming cost V 4 bases and J 7 bases, with 14 bases left between them. Germline-derived CDR1 and CDR2 are MGHRA and YSYEKL. The DNA of the CDR3 is TGCGCCAGCAGCCCTCCTTACGGGTGGAATGAGCAGTTCTTC. It translates to CASSPPYGWNEQFF.

This sequence joins TRBV11-2 and TRBJ2-2; a possible D gene is TRBD2 (5 bases). Per germline, CDR1 SGHAT and CDR2 FQNNGV. CDR3 length: 13 residues. Between the trimmed V and J ends, which lost 3 bases and 7 bases, there was a span of 9 bases. CDR3 coding DNA: TGTGCCAGCAGCTTCGGACGGGACGGGGAGCTGTTTTTT. It codes for CASSFGRDGELFF.

This clonotype showed up many times. The chain combines TRBV2 with TRBJ2-1; 7 bases align to TRBD1. Unmatched junction bases numbered 4, after V lost 6 bases and J lost 2 bases. Germline-derived CDR1 and CDR2 are SNHLY and FYNNEI. The CDR3 consists of 14 residues. CDR3 amino acids: CASSRDSPYNEQFF. CDR3 in DNA: TGTGCCAGCAGCCGGGACAGTCCCTACAATGAGCAGTTCTTC.

V and J are TRBV10-3 and TRBJ1-2; D not resolved. The CDR3 loop spans 14 amino acids. Trimming took off 10 bases at V and 2 bases at J, with 17 bases between the two ends. Germline values: CDR1 ENHRY, CDR2 SYGVKD. The CDR3 sequence is CATRIIQSNYGYTF. The CDR3 DNA sequence: TGTGCCACCCGAATCATTCAGTCCAACTATGGCTACACCTTC.